Shown below are 26 T cell receptor beta chains from a single sample sequenced in a study of T cell repertoires in cytomegalovirus infection. MiXCR was run by TCRdb on the reads, yielding one entry per CDR3 protein. The sample lists 600,000 to 800,000 distinct CDR3 sequences, 20% to 25% occurring once. Specimen: CD8+ T cells from PBMCs. Receptors were obtained from a human donor in good health (CMV status not recorded). Some clones in this sample may be carry-over from other donors' samples.

This clonotype was detected only a few times. V gene TRBV28 combines with J gene TRBJ1-5; D may be TRBD1 (5 bases). V was pared by 6 bases and J by 7 bases, with 19 bases between. The germline V gene has CDR1 MDHEN and CDR2 SYDVKM. The CDR3 has 15 residues. CDR3 region: CASSLDLLGEQPQHF. The CDR3 region has the DNA TGTGCCAGCAGCTTAGACCTCCTGGGGGAGCAGCCCCAGCATTTT.

V usage is TRBV6-2 or TRBV6-3 and J usage is TRBJ2-3; tentatively, D is TRBD2 (5 bases). The CDR3 spans 13 residues. Per the germline V gene, CDR1 is MNHEY and CDR2 is SVGEGT. V dropped 8 bases and J dropped 0 bases, with 9 bases sitting between them. The CDR3 sequence is CASWTGSTDTQYF. CDR3 in DNA: TGTGCCAGCTGGACGGGGAGCACAGATACGCAGTATTTT.

The chain carries TRBV20-1 and TRBJ2-3; D is possibly TRBD1 (5 bases). Germline V gene lookup returns CDR1 DFQATT and CDR2 SNEGSKA (reference sequence). This CDR3 has 15 residues. Trimming took off 0 bases at V and 2 bases at J, with 12 bases between the two ends. CDR3 DNA sequence: TGCAGTGCTAGAGATCGCAGGGCTGTCACAGATACGCAGTATTTT. Translating it yields CSARDRRAVTDTQYF.

There are many counts of this clonotype. The chain joins TRBV20-1 to TRBJ2-1, with unresolved D. This CDR3 region has 18 residues. Per the germline V gene, CDR1 is DFQATT and CDR2 is SNEGSKA (reference sequence). V shed 0 bases and J shed 0 bases, with 18 bases lying between them. CDR3 region: CSARDHMRRSSSYNEQFF. In nucleotides, the CDR3 is TGCAGTGCTAGAGATCATATGCGGCGGAGTAGCTCCTACAATGAGCAGTTCTTC.

The genes are TRBV25-1 and TRBJ2-1; D may correspond to TRBD1 or TRBD2 (5 bases each). Germline V gene sequence: CDR1 MGHDK, CDR2 SYGVNS. Trimming stripped 2 bases from V and 6 bases from J, with 14 bases between. CDR3 length: 15 amino acids. CDR3 protein: CASSEQIEGINEQFF. DNA for the CDR3: TGTGCCAGCAGTGAACAGATAGAGGGGATCAATGAGCAGTTCTTC. The whole variable domain, remainder taken from reference TRBV25-1 and TRBJ2-1, is EADIYQTPRYLVIGTGKKITLECSQTMGHDKMYWYQQDPGMELHLIHYSYGVNSTEKGDLSSESTVSRIRTEHFPLTLESARPSHTSQYLCASSEQIEGINEQFFGPGTRLTVL.

The CDR3 sequence is CASSSPLVGNEQFF. The CDR3, as DNA: TGTGCCAGCAGCTCTCCTTTGGTTGGGAATGAGCAGTTCTTC. The chain couples TRBV7-6 to TRBJ2-1; no definite D call. CDR1 is SGHVS and CDR2 is FNYEAQ in the germline V gene. The germline V and J ends were trimmed by 4 bases and 7 bases, with 14 bases remaining between them. There are 14 residues in the CDR3. Full variable domain (missing parts from reference TRBV7-6 and TRBJ2-1): GAGVSQSPRYKVTKRGQDVALRCDPISGHVSLYWYRQALGQGPEFLTYFNYEAQQDKSGLPNDRFSAERPEGSISTLTIQRTEQRDSAMYRCASSSPLVGNEQFFGPGTRLTVL.

This clonotype has only a few counts. V usage is TRBV6-1 and J usage is TRBJ1-1; D is undetermined. The germline V gene encodes CDR1 MNHNS and CDR2 SASEGT. This CDR3 contains 12 residues. V was clipped by 2 bases and J by 4 bases, with 5 bases between them. Here the CDR3 reads CASSETITEAFF. For the CDR3, the DNA is TGTGCCAGCAGTGAAACTATCACTGAAGCTTTCTTT.

This clonotype has at least ten counts. The V and J genes are TRBV6-2 or TRBV6-3 and TRBJ2-3; TRBD2 matches at 16 bases. The V segment lost 8 bases and the J segment 0 bases; nucleotides outside the gene matches: 11. Germline CDR1 MNHEY, CDR2 SVGEGT. This CDR3 contains 19 residues. Written as DNA, the CDR3 is TGTGCCAGCGGACCGGGACTAGCGGGGGGGCCCGCTAGCACAGATACGCAGTATTTT. This encodes CASGPGLAGGPASTDTQYF.

The chain is built from TRBV14 and TRBJ1-2; maybe TRBD1 (5 bases). Germline V gives CDR1 SGHDN, CDR2 FVKESK. V gave up 4 bases and J gave up 8 bases, with 23 bases separating them. CDR3 length: 16 residues. The CDR3 DNA is TGTGCCAGCAGCCGTCTCGTGGGGGGGTCCCGCTTGGGCTACACCTTC. Protein: CASSRLVGGSRLGYTF.

The chain uses TRBV5-1 and TRBJ2-1, with 8 bases that match TRBD1. The CDR3 is 17 amino acids. Germline lookup yields CDR1 SGHRS and CDR2 YFSETQ. V shed 0 bases, J shed 7 bases, and the junction held 12 bases outside the gene matches. The DNA of the CDR3 is TGCGCCAGCAGCTTGGTGCCCCCGGGACAGGAAACAAATGAGCAGTTCTTC. Protein: CASSLVPPGQETNEQFF.

The chain joins TRBV10-3 to TRBJ2-1, with 7 bases that match TRBD2. The CDR3 has 16 amino acids. Germline V gene sequence: CDR1 ENHRY, CDR2 SYGVKD. J was trimmed by 6 bases and V by 2 bases; bases with no gene match: 10. Here the CDR3 reads CAISEKGLVGSNEQFF. DNA of the CDR3: TGTGCCATCAGTGAGAAAGGACTAGTGGGATCCAATGAGCAGTTCTTC.

J is TRBJ2-7 and V is TRBV20-1; no reliable D call. The CDR3 consists of 11 residues. The V and J ends lost 5 bases and 7 bases respectively, with 12 bases between them. Germline lookup yields CDR1 DFQATT and CDR2 SNEGSKA (reference sequence). CDR3 in DNA: TGCAGTGCTCTGACATCTCAGGAGCAGTACGTC. It encodes CSALTSQEQYV.

V gene TRBV7-9 combines with J gene TRBJ1-1; D perhaps matches TRBD1 (5 bases). Germline loops: CDR1 SEHNR, CDR2 FQNEAQ (reference sequence). Trimming took off 11 bases at V and 3 bases at J, with 13 bases between the two ends. The CDR3 sequence is 12 residues long. CDR3 bases: TGTGCCGGGGGGATTTCGGACACTGAAGCTTTCTTT. It is translated as CAGGISDTEAFF.

In this sample, this clonotype turned up many times. The V gene is TRBV7-9, the J gene TRBJ1-2, with TRBD1 as a possible D gene (5 bases). Trimming stripped 6 bases from V and 4 bases from J, with 33 bases between. The CDR3 spans 20 residues. In germline, CDR1 is SEHNR, CDR2 FQNEAQ (reference sequence). The CDR3 spells CASRTVGLSRRDGPLYGYTF. CDR3 sequence (DNA): TGTGCCAGCAGGACAGTGGGGTTATCTCGCCGGGACGGACCCCTCTATGGCTACACCTTC.

The rearrangement joins TRBV7-9 to TRBJ1-1; D gene uncertain. Germline assignment: CDR1 SEHNR and CDR2 FQNEAQ (reference sequence). The V gene lost 7 bases and the J gene lost 1 base, with 7 bases spanning the gap. This CDR3 comprises 12 residues. Here the CDR3 reads CASKRSNTEAFF. The CDR3 DNA is TGTGCCAGCAAGCGTTCGAACACTGAAGCTTTCTTT.

This clonotype has more than one count but fewer than ten. The chain joins TRBV7-9 to TRBJ1-1, with D maybe TRBD1 (6 bases). The germline V gene encodes CDR1 SEHNR and CDR2 FQNEAQ (reference sequence). V lost 5 bases to trimming and J lost 7 bases, with 11 bases between them. The CDR3 has 12 amino acids. DNA of the CDR3: TGTGCCAGCAGCGACGGACAGCTTGAAGCTTTCTTT. As protein: CASSDGQLEAFF. The full variable domain, completed using reference TRBV7-9 and TRBJ1-1, is DTGVSQNPRHKITKRGQNVTFRCDPISEHNRLYWYRQTLGQGPEFLTYFQNEAQLEKSRLLSDRFSAERPKGSFSTLEIQRTEQGDSAMYLCASSDGQLEAFFGQGTRLTVV.

The V gene is TRBV6-2 or TRBV6-3, the J gene TRBJ2-6; TRBD1 agrees at 7 bases. The germline CDR1 and CDR2 sequences are MNHEY and SVGEGT. Germline trimming cut 7 bases from V and 0 bases from J; bases unmatched to any gene: 12. The CDR3 has 18 residues. DNA for the CDR3: TGTGCCAGCATTCCTAGGGACAGAGTAAACTCTGGGGCCAACGTCCTGACTTTC. Protein: CASIPRDRVNSGANVLTF.

Written as DNA, the CDR3 is TGTGCCAGCAGTGGGGGCCTACGAGGAGATCAGCCCCAGCATTTT. Its protein product is CASSGGLRGDQPQHF. J is TRBJ1-5 and V is TRBV2; weak D call: TRBD1 (5 bases). The CDR3 totals 15 residues. Germline V gene sequence: CDR1 SNHLY, CDR2 FYNNEI. Trimming took 4 bases from V and 5 from J, leaving 15 bases between them. The full variable domain, its missing parts supplied by reference TRBV2 and TRBJ1-5, is EPEVTQTPSHQVTQMGQEVILRCVPISNHLYFYWYRQILGQKVEFLVSFYNNEISEKSEIFDDQFSVERPDGSNFTLKIRSTKLEDSAMYFCASSGGLRGDQPQHFGDGTRLSIL.

This clonotype was seen a handful of times. The genes are TRBV6-5 and TRBJ2-5; 8 nucleotides line up with TRBD2. V was pared by 1 base and J by 1 base, with 5 bases of the junction left unmatched. In germline, CDR1 is MNHEY, CDR2 SVGAGI. CDR3 length: 16 amino acids. The CDR3 DNA reads TGTGCCAGCAGTTACTACGGGGGGGGCGTCCAAGAGACCCAGTACTTC. Translating gives CASSYYGGGVQETQYF.

There are many counts of this clonotype. The chain employs TRBV7-6 and TRBJ1-4; a weak D match, TRBD1 (5 bases). Trimming cost V 9 bases and J 8 bases, with 16 bases left between them. The CDR3 is 13 amino acids. Germline V gene data show CDR1 as SGHVS and CDR2 as FNYEAQ. The CDR3 region has the DNA TGTGCCAGTGGTTCCGGGACGAGAGAAAAACTGTTTTTT. Its translation: CASGSGTREKLFF. The full variable domain, completed using reference TRBV7-6 and TRBJ1-4, is GAGVSQSPRYKVTKRGQDVALRCDPISGHVSLYWYRQALGQGPEFLTYFNYEAQQDKSGLPNDRFSAERPEGSISTLTIQRTEQRDSAMYRCASGSGTREKLFFGSGTQLSVL.

The table lists this clonotype with many counts. The chain joins TRBV10-3 to TRBJ2-5, with TRBD2 as a possible D gene (5 bases). V lost 3 bases and J lost 2, with 13 bases in between. Germline CDR1 ENHRY, CDR2 SYGVKD. The CDR3 length is 15 residues. CDR3: CAISESGSAQETQYF. For the CDR3, the DNA is TGTGCCATCAGTGAATCAGGTAGCGCTCAAGAGACCCAGTACTTC.

This clonotype was counted between two and nine times. The rearrangement joins TRBV28 to TRBJ2-1; 9 bases agree with TRBD1. V was pared by 8 bases and J by 3 bases, with 11 bases of the junction left unmatched. CDR1 is MDHEN and CDR2 is SYDVKM in the germline V gene. The CDR3 totals 16 residues. DNA of the CDR3: TGTGCCAGCCGACGGGGAACAGGGGGCGACTACAATGAGCAGTTCTTC. This sequence encodes CASRRGTGGDYNEQFF.

V is TRBV6-1 and J is TRBJ1-5; TRBD1 agrees at 10 bases. Trimming at V came to 2 bases and at J to 6 bases, leaving 7 bases not matched to a gene. The CDR3 is made up of 16 amino acids. Germline V CDR1 and CDR2: MNHNS, SASEGT. The CDR3 DNA follows: TGTGCCAGCAGTGAAAGGGGACAGGGGACTTTTCAGCCCCAGCATTTT. Its protein is CASSERGQGTFQPQHF.

The sample holds many counts of this clonotype. The chain recombines TRBV7-6 with TRBJ1-1; 9 bases match TRBD1. V lost 4 bases to trimming and J lost 4 bases; unmatched junction nucleotides: 7. The CDR3 has 15 residues. Looked up from germline, CDR1 is SGHVS and CDR2 is FNYEAQ. CDR3 in amino acids: CASSSRQGVGTEAFF. For the CDR3, the DNA is TGTGCCAGCAGCTCTCGACAGGGGGTGGGCACTGAAGCTTTCTTT.

J is TRBJ2-1 and V is TRBV29-1, with 9 positions matching TRBD1. V dropped 4 bases and J dropped 5; count of bases not matched to a gene: 6. Germline V gene lookup returns CDR1 SQVTM and CDR2 ANQGSEA. The CDR3 loop spans 14 amino acids. CDR3 nucleotides: TGCAGCGTTGGTAGGACAGGGGACGACAATGAGCAGTTCTTC. Its translation: CSVGRTGDDNEQFF.

At least ten counts were recorded for this clonotype. The rearrangement links TRBV7-6 to TRBJ1-5; D ambiguous. CDR1 and CDR2 (germline): SGHVS, FNYEAQ. V gave up 1 base and J gave up 1 base, with 8 bases separating them. The CDR3 sequence is 15 residues long. This CDR3 is CASSLEAGSNQPQHF. DNA of the CDR3: TGTGCCAGCAGCTTAGAGGCAGGCAGCAATCAGCCCCAGCATTTT.